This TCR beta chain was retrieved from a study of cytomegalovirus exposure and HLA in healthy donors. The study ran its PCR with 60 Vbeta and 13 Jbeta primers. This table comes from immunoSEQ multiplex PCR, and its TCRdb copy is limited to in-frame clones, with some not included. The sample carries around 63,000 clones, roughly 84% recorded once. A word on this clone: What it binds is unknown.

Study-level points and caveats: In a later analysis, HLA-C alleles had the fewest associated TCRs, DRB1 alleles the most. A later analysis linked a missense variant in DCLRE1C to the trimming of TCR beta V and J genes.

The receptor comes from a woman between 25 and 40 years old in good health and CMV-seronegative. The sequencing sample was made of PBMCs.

Here the CDR3 DNA reads TGCGCCAGCAGCTCTCTTAGCAGCACCGGGGAGCTGTTTTTT. Amino acids: CASSSLSSTGELFF. This chain uses TRBV5-1 with TRBJ2-2; D uncertain. The CDR3 sequence is 14 residues long. With 3 bases removed from V and 4 bases from J, the gap between germline ends came to 10 bases. Germline V CDR1 and CDR2: SGHRS, YFSETQ.